The 13 T cell receptor beta chains below were found in one sample sequenced in a study of T cell changes during pregnancy in multiple sclerosis. The protocol was immunoSEQ multiplex PCR, while the TCRdb copy is restricted to in-frame clones and leaves out a portion. In the table there are tens of thousands of clones, 70% to 90% of which are singletons. The sample was CD4+ T cells from peripheral blood mononuclear cells, taken in the first trimester of pregnancy. These receptors were collected from a female donor in good health, enrolled as a control in a pregnancy study.

J is TRBJ1-2 and V is TRBV30; TRBD1 agrees at 8 bases. Germline lookup yields CDR1 GTSNPN and CDR2 SVGIG (reference sequence). The CDR3 consists of 13 residues. The V and J ends lost 5 bases and 7 bases, in that order; junction bases with no gene match: 9. CDR3 bases: TGTGCCTGGCACCGGGACAGGCCCTTTGGCTACACCTTC. It encodes CAWHRDRPFGYTF.

The chain has TRBV28 and TRBJ2-7; the match to TRBD1 covers 7 bases. From germline, CDR1 is MDHEN and CDR2 SYDVKM. The CDR3 totals 16 residues. V shed 4 bases, J shed 2 bases, and the junction held 11 bases outside the gene matches. Here the CDR3 DNA reads TGTGCCAGCAGTTCCCCTTCGACAGGGCGTACCTACGAGCAGTACTTC. Translated: CASSSPSTGRTYEQYF.

V gene TRBV7-9 combines with J gene TRBJ1-2, with TRBD1 matching over 8 bases. This CDR3 has 15 amino acids. V lost 5 bases, J lost 2 bases, and 7 bases stayed unmatched. Looked up from germline, CDR1 is SEHNR and CDR2 is FQNEAQ (reference sequence). CDR3 DNA: TGTGCCAGCAGCCTGACAGGGGCACCAAACTATGGCTACACCTTC. This gives the protein CASSLTGAPNYGYTF.

The chain uses TRBV10-1 and TRBJ2-7; weak D call: TRBD2 (6 bases). The CDR3 contains 13 residues. Germline V gene sequence: CDR1 WNHNN, CDR2 SYGVQD (reference sequence). Between the trimmed V and J ends, which lost 4 bases and 6 bases, there was a span of 13 bases. The DNA for the CDR3 is TGCGCCAGCAGTGCCGGAACTAGCCTCGAGCAGTACTTC. Translating gives CASSAGTSLEQYF.

The J gene is TRBJ2-2, the V gene TRBV7-9, with 8 positions matching TRBD2. The ends lost 0 bases at V and 4 bases at J; junction bases unmatched: 13. In germline, CDR1 is SEHNR, CDR2 FQNEAQ (reference sequence). This CDR3 has 19 amino acids. CDR3 sequence (DNA): TGTGCCAGCAGCTTAGCGTCCCCCCGGGAGGGCCCAAGCACCGGGGAGCTGTTTTTT. It encodes CASSLASPREGPSTGELFF.

The chain has TRBV7-2 and TRBJ2-3; TRBD1 matches at 12 bases. V shed 1 base, J shed 5 bases, and the junction held 7 bases outside the gene matches. The germline V gene encodes CDR1 SGHTA and CDR2 FQGNSA. This CDR3 spans 17 amino acids. The CDR3 sequence: CASSLVRDRGRRDTQYF. CDR3 DNA: TGTGCCAGCAGCTTAGTCCGGGACAGGGGGCGAAGAGATACGCAGTATTTT.

The chain links TRBV5-1 to TRBJ1-6; maybe TRBD1 (6 bases). Trimming pared 4 bases from V and 0 bases from J, leaving 29 bases between. Germline-derived CDR1 and CDR2 are SGHRS and YFSETQ. CDR3 length equals 22 residues. CDR3 DNA sequence: TGCGCCAGCAGCCCGACCATACGACAGGATCGTACCCAAAGCTCCTATAATTCACCCCTCCACTTT. Amino acids: CASSPTIRQDRTQSSYNSPLHF.

This sequence joins TRBV10-3 and TRBJ1-2; D not resolved. This CDR3 comprises 9 residues. Germline CDR1 and CDR2: ENHRY and SYGVKD. The CDR3 region is CAAGYGYTF. The DNA of the CDR3 is TGTGCGGCAGGATATGGCTACACCTTC.

The chain links TRBV6-5 to TRBJ1-1; D remains unclear. With 4 bases removed from V and 0 bases from J, the gap between germline ends came to 9 bases. This CDR3 is built from 14 residues. Germline values: CDR1 MNHEY, CDR2 SVGAGI. The CDR3 bases are TGTGCCAGCAGTTTAGACTTCATGAACACTGAAGCTTTCTTT. Protein: CASSLDFMNTEAFF.

This clone was counted only a few times. The rearrangement uses TRBV6-5 and TRBJ1-1, with 7 bases identical to TRBD1. The length of the CDR3 is 14 residues. Trimming at V came to 11 bases and at J to 2 bases, leaving 11 bases not matched to a gene. In germline, CDR1 is MNHEY, CDR2 SVGAGI. The CDR3 here is CASQKTGRNTEAFF. Written as DNA, the CDR3 is TGTGCCTCCCAGAAGACAGGGCGAAACACTGAAGCTTTCTTT.

V is TRBV6-6 and J is TRBJ1-4; D remains ambiguous. CDR3 size: 11 residues. V lost 11 bases and J lost 6, with 10 bases in between. Germline values: CDR1 MNHNY, CDR2 SVGAGI (reference sequence). The CDR3 DNA is TGTGCCGTCGGGTTGGATGAAAAACTGTTTTTT. Protein sequence: CAVGLDEKLFF.

This chain uses TRBV10-1 with TRBJ1-5; TRBD1 matches at 8 bases. The trim removed 8 bases at V and 6 bases at J, leaving 12 bases unmatched. This CDR3 has 15 amino acids. CDR1 WNHNN and CDR2 SYGVQD come from the germline V gene (reference sequence). CDR3 amino acids: CASVFRTGSIQPQHF. In nucleotides, the CDR3 is TGCGCCAGCGTATTCCGGACAGGGTCGATTCAGCCCCAGCATTTT.

The chain is built from TRBV11-1 and TRBJ2-3; D remains ambiguous. The V gene lost 3 bases and the J gene lost 5 bases, with 6 bases spanning the gap. The CDR3 has 12 amino acids. The germline CDR1 and CDR2 sequences are SGHAT and FQDESV (reference sequence). As DNA, the CDR3 is TGTGCCAGCAGCTTCGTCCGAGATACGCAGTATTTT. It codes for CASSFVRDTQYF.